This TCR beta chain was captured by sequencing in a study of blood T cell repertoires in COVID-19. The overall study: Acute and convalescent COVID-19 samples came from the United States, Italy and Spain.

From germline, CDR1 is GTSNPN and CDR2 SVGIG (reference sequence). V was pared by 1 base and J by 3 bases, with 15 bases between. This CDR3 region has 16 residues. Per the original methods: The authors estimated nucleated cell counts from reference gene primer amplification. Some clones are missing from TCRdb's copy, which holds only in-frame ones; the method was immunoSEQ multiplex PCR. The V and J calls and clone size were taken over from that table, and D and trimming were inferred from the DNA. This table has under 200,000 clones, more than 85% appearing once. The TCR originated in a woman of 80 years or more in a cohort sampled during active or convalescent COVID-19. This rearrangement joins TRBV30 to TRBJ2-2; tentatively, D is TRBD2 (6 bases). The sample taken for sequencing was peripheral blood. Written as DNA, the CDR3 is TGTGCCTGGAGTGAACTAGGAGGGATGTACACCGGGGAGCTGTTTTTT. As protein: CAWSELGGMYTGELFF.